The following is a T cell receptor beta chain sequence with its context. This clonotype was seen more than once but under ten times. There is no known antigen for this receptor. Base qualities were left out, and no much larger clone turns up one base away. The data belong to a study of human T cells and chemical hapten exposure (dated by TCRdb to about 2021). Background for the entire study: For sensitization, 2% DPC in acetone was applied to a 2 cm by 2 cm area of upper inner arm skin. Weekly therapeutic DPC doses were additionally applied to the scalp of patients throughout the approximately 23-week study period. Patch testing on the upper back used Finn chambers containing 0.01% DPC, with scoring done after 6 days according to International Contact Dermatitis Research Group standards. Most of the patients in the cohort were female, and the cohort covered alopecia areata with under or over 50% scalp involvement, alopecia totalis and alopecia universalis. Libraries were pooled for sequencing, and variation in per-sample TCR yields was attributed mainly to small differences in library volumes within the pool. This study followed changes in the peripheral blood TCR repertoire in vivo during primary and secondary sensitization of alopecia patients to the hapten diphenylcyclopropenone (DPC). Blood samples were taken from patients before sensitization (week 0) and then at 2, 6 and about 24 weeks after DPC sensitization. Blood for TCR sequencing was provided by twenty-nine alopecia patients at one to four time points (pre-sensitization, 2, 6 and 24 weeks).

What the research found in general, with its limitations: A positive correlation was found between the number of PT1 expanded TCRs and patch test score, with significance reached at thresholds 8, 16 and 32 but not 4. Expanded TCRs formed significantly more large CDR3 similarity clusters than pre-sensitization or healthy control sets, consistent with antigen-driven responses. Because all patients had alopecia, a presumed autoimmune disease, the immune response of the patients might differ from that of healthy individuals. After repeated subsampling, the strength of the expansion versus patch-test correlation and the threshold at which it became significant changed. The number of TCRs above 1 in 1000 frequency did not change with DPC sensitization; there was no evidence of global repertoire structure alterations.

CDR1 is given as MNHEY and CDR2 as SVGAGI, both from the germline V gene. V loses 5 bases, J loses 9 bases, and the germline ends lie 14 bases apart. The CDR3 runs 13 amino acids, cysteine and phenylalanine included. Just the 39-base CDR3 DNA is kept, in frame starting at base 1. Libraries were built with RACE. Reads for this sample came from a NextSeq 500. Library preparation attached unique molecular identifiers to individual cDNA molecules for quantitative, reproducible TCR counting. Both TCR alpha and TCR beta chains were sequenced from each blood RNA sample. Per the source publication's procedure: Samples had a median of approximately 93,000 TCRs, with a range from about 23,224 to 750,000. The Decombinator software suite was used to annotate the V, J and CDR3 of the TCR reads. Every sample was subsampled to the same number of TCRs (28,000) for the PS versus PT1 abundance plots. TCRs were defined as expanded if absent before sensitization and observed at least eight times at the 2-week time point. Using fastp at Q25 and MiXCR, TCRdb reprocessed the public reads and kept productive beta chains. Rows are combined by CDR3 protein, so each entry shows the most common genes and DNA. None of the V and J calls come from the authors' own analysis; TCRdb made them. The sample profile shows about 190,000 distinct CDR3 sequences; around 25% of them were found once. The ten largest clonotypes hold about 2.5% of the sample.

The time point label, read with the paper, signifies: patch test 3, about 24 weeks after DPC sensitization. The sample's treatment or condition label, decoded: therapeutic diphenylcyclopropenone sensitization with weekly scalp DPC. Blood at each patch-test visit was drawn before the patch test was applied. Patients were eligible if aged 18 to 70, diagnosed with alopecia and judged suitable for DPC therapy, and pregnant patients were excluded. Total RNA was isolated from unfractionated whole blood collected in Tempus Blood RNA tubes. The sequence was obtained from a woman aged 40 to 55 with alopecia areata. Some clones in this sample may be carry-over from other donors' samples. The chain links TRBV6-5 with TRBJ2-1; the D gene remains uncertain. This material consisted of whole blood, taken in connection with sensitization to the hapten diphenylcyclopropenone (DPC). The CDR3 region reads CASSPFRESEQFF. The nucleotide sequence is TGTGCCAGCAGTCCGTTCCGTGAGAGTGAGCAGTTCTTC.